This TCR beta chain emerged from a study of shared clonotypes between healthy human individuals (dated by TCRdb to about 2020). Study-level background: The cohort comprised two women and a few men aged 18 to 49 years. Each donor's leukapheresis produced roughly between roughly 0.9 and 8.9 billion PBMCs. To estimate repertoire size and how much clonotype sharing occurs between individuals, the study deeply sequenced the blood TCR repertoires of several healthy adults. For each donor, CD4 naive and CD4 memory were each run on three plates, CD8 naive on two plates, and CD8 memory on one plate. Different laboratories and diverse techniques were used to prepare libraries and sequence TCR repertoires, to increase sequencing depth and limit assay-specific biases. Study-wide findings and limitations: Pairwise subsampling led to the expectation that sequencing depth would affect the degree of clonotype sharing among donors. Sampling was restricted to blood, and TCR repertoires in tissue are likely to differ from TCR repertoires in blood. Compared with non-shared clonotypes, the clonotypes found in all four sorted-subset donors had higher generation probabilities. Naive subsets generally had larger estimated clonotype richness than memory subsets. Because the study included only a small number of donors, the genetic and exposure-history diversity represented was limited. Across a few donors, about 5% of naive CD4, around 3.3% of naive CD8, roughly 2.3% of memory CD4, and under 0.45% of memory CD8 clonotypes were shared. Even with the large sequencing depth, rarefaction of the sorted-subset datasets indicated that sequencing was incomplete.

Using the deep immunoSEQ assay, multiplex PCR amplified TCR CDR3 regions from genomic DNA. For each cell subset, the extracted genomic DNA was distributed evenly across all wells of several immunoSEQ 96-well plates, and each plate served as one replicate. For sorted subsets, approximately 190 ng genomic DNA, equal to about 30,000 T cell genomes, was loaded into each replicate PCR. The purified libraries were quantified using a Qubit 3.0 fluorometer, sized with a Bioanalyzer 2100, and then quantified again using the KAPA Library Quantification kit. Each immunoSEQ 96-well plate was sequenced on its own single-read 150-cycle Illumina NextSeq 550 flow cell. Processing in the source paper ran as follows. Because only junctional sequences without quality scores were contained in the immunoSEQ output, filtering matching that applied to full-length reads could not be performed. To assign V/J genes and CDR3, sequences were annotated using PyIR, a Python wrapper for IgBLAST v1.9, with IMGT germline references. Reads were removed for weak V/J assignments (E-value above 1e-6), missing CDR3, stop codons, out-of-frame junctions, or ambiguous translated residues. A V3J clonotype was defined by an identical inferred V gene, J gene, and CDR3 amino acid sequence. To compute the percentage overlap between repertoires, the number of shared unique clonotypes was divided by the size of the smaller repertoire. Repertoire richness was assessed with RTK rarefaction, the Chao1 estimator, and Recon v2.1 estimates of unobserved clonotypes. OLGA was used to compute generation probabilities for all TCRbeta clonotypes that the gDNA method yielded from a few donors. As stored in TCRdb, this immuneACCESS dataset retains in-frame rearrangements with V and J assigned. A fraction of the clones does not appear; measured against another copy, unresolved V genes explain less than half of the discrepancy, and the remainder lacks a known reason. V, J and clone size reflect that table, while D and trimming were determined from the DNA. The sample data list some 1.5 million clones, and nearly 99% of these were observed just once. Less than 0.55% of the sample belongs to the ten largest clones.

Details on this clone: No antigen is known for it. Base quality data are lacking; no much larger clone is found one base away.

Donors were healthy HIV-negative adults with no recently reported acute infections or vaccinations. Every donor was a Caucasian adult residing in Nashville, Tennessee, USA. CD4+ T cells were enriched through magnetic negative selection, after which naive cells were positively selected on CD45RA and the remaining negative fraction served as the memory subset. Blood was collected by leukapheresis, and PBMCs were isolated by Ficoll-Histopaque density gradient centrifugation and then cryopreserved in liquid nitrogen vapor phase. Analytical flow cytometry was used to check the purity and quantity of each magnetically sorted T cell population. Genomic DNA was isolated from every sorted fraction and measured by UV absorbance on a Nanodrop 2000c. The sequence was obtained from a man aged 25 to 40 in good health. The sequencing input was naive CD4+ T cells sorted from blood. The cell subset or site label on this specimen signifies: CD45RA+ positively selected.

The CDR3 has the sequence CASSYRGHEQFF. The bases read TGTGCCAGCAGTTACCGGGGGCATGAGCAGTTCTTC. The sequence joins TRBV6-6 to TRBJ2-1, with the D segment possibly TRBD1 or TRBD2, each aligning over 6 bases. Deletion took 2 bases off V and 8 bases off J, with a span of 7 bases between the germline ends. From its cysteine to its phenylalanine, the CDR3 spans 12 amino acids. Of all the DNA, just the CDR3 is kept, 36 bases in frame from base 1. As encoded in the germline V gene (reference sequence), CDR1 is MNHNY while CDR2 is SVGAGI.